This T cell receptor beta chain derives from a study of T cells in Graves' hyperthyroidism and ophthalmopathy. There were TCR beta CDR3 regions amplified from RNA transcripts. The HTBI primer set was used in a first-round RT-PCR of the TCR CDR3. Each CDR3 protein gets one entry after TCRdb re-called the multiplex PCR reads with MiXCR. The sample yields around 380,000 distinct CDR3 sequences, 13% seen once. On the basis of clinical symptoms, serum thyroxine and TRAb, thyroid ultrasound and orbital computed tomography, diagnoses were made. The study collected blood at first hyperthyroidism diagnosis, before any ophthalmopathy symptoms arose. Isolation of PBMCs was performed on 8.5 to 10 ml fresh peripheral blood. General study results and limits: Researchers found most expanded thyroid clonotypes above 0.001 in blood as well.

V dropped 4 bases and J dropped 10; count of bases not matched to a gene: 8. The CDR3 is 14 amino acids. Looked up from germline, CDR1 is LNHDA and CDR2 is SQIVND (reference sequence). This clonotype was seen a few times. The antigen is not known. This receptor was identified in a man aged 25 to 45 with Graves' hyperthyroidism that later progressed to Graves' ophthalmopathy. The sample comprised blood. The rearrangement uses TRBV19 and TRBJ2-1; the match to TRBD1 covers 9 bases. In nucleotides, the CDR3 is TGTGCCAGTAGTAAGAGGACAGGGGTATGGGAGCAGTTCTTC. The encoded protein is CASSKRTGVWEQFF.